This TCR beta chain was sequenced in a study of cytomegalovirus exposure and HLA in healthy donors. Study-level results: Researchers reported in a later analysis that common viral pathogens appeared linked to several top clusters. For presence/absence analyses, sequencing depth was assumed to be roughly uniform across donors.

Vbeta (60) and Jbeta (13) primers were used in the PCR. Sequencing used immunoSEQ multiplex PCR; TCRdb keeps in-frame clones, though not all of them. The sample comprises over 200,000 clones, 70% of which are singletons, and 2.6% rests with the top ten. With regard to this clone: Its antigen is undetermined.

This cohort consisted of healthy bone marrow donors. Input material: PBMCs. This clonotype was sampled from a middle-aged man in good health and CMV-seropositive.

CDR3 DNA: TGCGCCAGCAGCTTGGAGGAAATTGGCAGCGAGGCCGGGGAGCTGTTTTTT. Amino acids: CASSLEEIGSEAGELFF. This rearrangement joins TRBV5-1 to TRBJ2-2, with no clear D. Germline assignment: CDR1 SGHRS and CDR2 YFSETQ. Deletions cut 0 bases from V and 6 bases from J, with 18 bases between. The CDR3 length is 17 residues.